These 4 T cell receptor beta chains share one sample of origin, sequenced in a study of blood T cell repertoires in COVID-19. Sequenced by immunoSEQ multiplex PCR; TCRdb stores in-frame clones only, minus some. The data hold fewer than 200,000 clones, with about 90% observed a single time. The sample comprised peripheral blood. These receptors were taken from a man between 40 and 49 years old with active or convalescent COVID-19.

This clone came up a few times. Here the CDR3 reads CASSEGQGWGYEQYF. In nucleotides, the CDR3 is TGTGCCAGCAGTGAAGGTCAGGGCTGGGGTTACGAGCAGTACTTC. V usage is TRBV2 and J usage is TRBJ2-7, with a possible D match to TRBD1 (5 bases). V was clipped by 1 base and J by 4 bases, with 14 bases between them. Germline V gives CDR1 SNHLY, CDR2 FYNNEI. The CDR3 has 15 residues.

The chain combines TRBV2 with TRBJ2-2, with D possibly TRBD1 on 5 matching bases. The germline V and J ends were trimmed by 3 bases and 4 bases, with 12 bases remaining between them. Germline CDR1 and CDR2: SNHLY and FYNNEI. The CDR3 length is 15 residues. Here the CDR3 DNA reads TGTGCCAGCAGTGATAGGGGAAAAAGCACCGGGGAGCTGTTTTTT. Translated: CASSDRGKSTGELFF.

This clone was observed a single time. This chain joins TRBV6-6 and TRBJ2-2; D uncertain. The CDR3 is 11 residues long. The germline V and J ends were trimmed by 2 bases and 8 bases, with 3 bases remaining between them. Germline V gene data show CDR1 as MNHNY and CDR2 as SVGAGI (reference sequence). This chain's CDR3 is CASSYAGELFF. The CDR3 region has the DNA TGTGCCAGCAGTTACGCGGGGGAGCTGTTTTTT.

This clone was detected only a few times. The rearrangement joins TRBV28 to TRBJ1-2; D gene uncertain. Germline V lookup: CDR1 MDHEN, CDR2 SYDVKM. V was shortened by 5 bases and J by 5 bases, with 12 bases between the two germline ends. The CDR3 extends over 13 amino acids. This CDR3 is CASSLHFRYGYTF. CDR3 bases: TGTGCCAGCAGTCTTCATTTTCGGTATGGCTACACCTTC.